These T cell receptor beta chains were read from a single sample in a study of T cells in localized non-small cell lung cancer. TCRdb's table, derived via immunoSEQ multiplex PCR, lists solely in-frame clones and lacks some. The repertoire includes roughly 3,000 clones, roughly 47% of them detected once, and about 14% sits in the top ten. Source: lung tumor tissue, taken before any cancer treatment. Receptor source: a woman aged 40-75 years with stage II squamous cell lung carcinoma. Both conserved end residues are part of each CDR3. A D gene is named only where the DNA matches it firmly. Only some rows state a clone size, as once, few, many or a class for expanded clones.

>TRBV29-1|TRBJ2-3|.|few
TGCAGCTCAGATCCCGCTAACACAGATACGCAGTATTTT
CSSDPANTDTQYF
>TRBV11-3|TRBJ2-3|.|few
TGTGCCAGCAGCTCCGACCGCGGGACCTACACAGATACGCAGTATTTT
CASSSDRGTYTDTQYF
>TRBV5-1|TRBJ2-1|.|.
TGCGCCAGCAGCTTGCAGAGGGCCACTCTTATTAACAATGAGCAGTTCTTC
CASSLQRATLINNEQFF
>TRBV5-1|TRBJ1-3|.|.
TGCGCCAGCAGCCCACGGAGGGAGGGAGGCTCTGGAAACACCATATATTTT
CASSPRREGGSGNTIYF
>TRBV11-3|TRBJ2-6|.|.
TGTGCCAGCAGCTTTCTGCTGGGATCTGGGGCCAACGTCCTGACTTTC
CASSFLLGSGANVLTF
>TRBV10-3|TRBJ2-3|TRBD2|few
TGTGCCAGCTCGAGACTAGCGAACACAGATACGCAGTATTTT
CASSRLANTDTQYF
>TRBV19|TRBJ2-1|TRBD2|.
TGTGCCAGTAGTATTCTAGCGGGAGAAAAAAATGAGCAGTTCTTC
CASSILAGEKNEQFF
>TRBV11-3|TRBJ2-5|.|.
TGTGCCAGCAGCTTACCGAGAGTGGGGGAGACCCAGTACTTC
CASSLPRVGETQYF
>TRBV6-8|TRBJ1-1|.|few
TGTGCCAGCAGTTACGGCAAGATAATGAACACTGAAGCTTTCTTT
CASSYGKIMNTEAFF
>TRBV5-1|TRBJ2-2|TRBD2|.
TGCGCCAGCAGCTTGCGCCTAGCGGGGAACACCGGGGAGCTGTTTTTT
CASSLRLAGNTGELFF
>TRBV18|TRBJ1-2|.|.
TGTGCCAGCTCCACCGCAATTAACTATGGCTACACCTTC
CASSTAINYGYTF
>TRBV28|TRBJ2-3|TRBD2|.
TGTGCCAGCAGTGAACTAGCGGGGGTCACAGATACGCAGTATTTT
CASSELAGVTDTQYF
>TRBV6-8|TRBJ2-5|.|few
TGTGCCAGCATCCCGGGGGCTAGCACGTACCAAGAGACCCAGTACTTC
CASIPGASTYQETQYF
>TRBV18|TRBJ2-1|.|.
TGTGCCAGCTCACCACTTCAAGACCCTACAAGTGAGCAGTTCTTC
CASSPLQDPTSEQFF
>TRBV11-3|TRBJ2-3|.|medium-sized
TGTGCCAGCAGCTTAGATCCGGGATCGCGCACAGATACGCAGTATTTT
CASSLDPGSRTDTQYF
>TRBV18|TRBJ2-3|.|once
TGTGCCAGCTCACCACAGGAGTTCACAGATACGCAGTATTTT
CASSPQEFTDTQYF
>TRBV11-3|TRBJ1-1|.|few
TGTGCCAGCAGCTTGGTCGGTCGGGTTAGGGAAGGGACTGAAGCTTTCTTT
CASSLVGRVREGTEAFF
>TRBV9|TRBJ1-6|.|few
TGTGCCAGCAGTGGGTTGGGGGGTGAGTATAATTCACCCCTCCACTTT
CASSGLGGEYNSPLHF
>TRBV28|TRBJ2-5|TRBD2|.
TGTGCCAGCAGTCAAGCGGGGAAAGAGACCCAGTACTTC
CASSQAGKETQYF
>TRBV29-1|TRBJ2-7|.|.
TGCAGCGTTGTAATGCCCGGAGGGTACGAGCAGTACTTC
CSVVMPGGYEQYF
>TRBV18|TRBJ2-1|TRBD1|.
TGTGCCAGCTCACCACAGGGACAGATGAATGAGCAGTTCTTC
CASSPQGQMNEQFF
>TRBV7-6|TRBJ2-3|TRBD2|.
TGTGCCAGCAGCTTACAGATTAGCGGGGGGGCCGCAGATACGCAGTATTTT
CASSLQISGGAADTQYF
>TRBV6-8|TRBJ2-1|TRBD2|medium-sized
TGTGCCAGCGTCCTGGGCGGGAGGGCCGGAAATGAGCAGTTCTTC
CASVLGGRAGNEQFF
>TRBV6-8|TRBJ2-1|.|few
TGTGCCAGCAGCCAGGGGGGGAGCTCCTACAATGAGCAGTTCTTC
CASSQGGSSYNEQFF
>TRBV19|TRBJ2-2|.|.
TGTGCCAGTAGTGAACAGGGTTTTGCCGGGGAGCTGTTTTTT
CASSEQGFAGELFF
>TRBV28|TRBJ2-5|TRBD1|.
TGTGCCAGCAGTTTCCAAGGGACAGGTTTACAGACCCAGTACTTC
CASSFQGTGLQTQYF
>TRBV5-1|TRBJ2-5|.|.
TGCGCCAGCAGCCCGCCGGGACGCCAAGAGACCCAGTACTTC
CASSPPGRQETQYF
>TRBV5-1|TRBJ1-1|.|.
TGCGCCAGCAGCTTGGGCAGGGGCCCCACTGAAGCTTTCTTT
CASSLGRGPTEAFF
>TRBV19|TRBJ2-1|TRBD1|few
TGTGCCAGTAGCAGGACAGGGGACGGTGAGCAGTTCTTC
CASSRTGDGEQFF
>TRBV12-5|TRBJ1-6|TRBD1|.
TGTGCCAGCAACCTCGGGACAGGGAATAATTCACCCCTCCACTTT
CASNLGTGNNSPLHF
>TRBV28|TRBJ1-1|TRBD1|.
TGTGCCAGCAGTCCACACGGGACAGGGATGAACACTGAAGCTTTCTTT
CASSPHGTGMNTEAFF
>TRBV6-8|TRBJ1-3|TRBD1|once
TGTGCCAGCAGTTACTTCCGAAAACGACAGGGGAAAACTGGAAACACCATATATTTT
CASSYFRKRQGKTGNTIYF
>TRBV6-8|TRBJ2-1|TRBD2|.
TGTGCCAGCAGCTGGACTAGCGAGGGGTACAATGAGCAGTTCTTC
CASSWTSEGYNEQFF
>TRBV28|TRBJ1-4|.|.
TGTGCCAGCAGTCCCTTTACGGTATATGGGCGACTGTTTTTT
CASSPFTVYGRLFF
>TRBV6-8|TRBJ2-2|.|few
TGTGCCAGCACCCGAACGGTCGGCACCGGGGAGCTGTTTTTT
CASTRTVGTGELFF
>TRBV11-3|TRBJ1-4|.|few
TGTGCCAGCAGCCGAACGGGGGAACCTAATGAAAAACTGTTTTTT
CASSRTGEPNEKLFF
>TRBV6-4|TRBJ2-7|.|few
TGTGCCAGCAGTTACATCCACGAGCAGTACTTC
CASSYIHEQYF
>TRBV6-9|TRBJ1-1|.|few
TGTGCCAGCATCGACGAGACGGGAGCTTTCTTT
CASIDETGAFF
>TRBV25-1|TRBJ2-3|TRBD1|.
TGTGCCAGCAGTGAACAACAGGGGGCAAGGAATACGCAGTATTTT
CASSEQQGARNTQYF
>TRBV11-1|TRBJ1-1|.|.
TGTGCCAGCAGCCAAGTGGGGGGGAGCACTGAAGCTTTCTTT
CASSQVGGSTEAFF
>TRBV6-8|TRBJ2-3|TRBD1|few
TGTGCCATCAGGACAGGGGCAGATACGCAGTATTTT
CAIRTGADTQYF
>TRBV19|TRBJ1-5|.|.
TGTGCCAGTAGTATTAGAGCGCGGGGTGCCGATCAGCCCCAGCATTTT
CASSIRARGADQPQHF
>TRBV19|TRBJ1-1|.|few
TGTGCCAGTAGTACGAGAACTGAAGCTTTCTTT
CASSTRTEAFF
>TRBV28|TRBJ2-3|.|.
TGTGCCAGCACCCTAGGAGGGGAGTGGCTCACCACAGATACGCAGTATTTT
CASTLGGEWLTTDTQYF
>TRBV19|TRBJ2-5|.|.
TGTGCCAGTAGTATAGATCGGGGAAAGCAAGAGACCCAGTACTTC
CASSIDRGKQETQYF
>TRBV11-3|TRBJ2-5|TRBD2|.
TGTGCTAGCAGCCGTGGGCGGGGGATAGAGACCCAGTACTTC
CASSRGRGIETQYF
>TRBV7-2|TRBJ2-5|TRBD2|few
TGTGCCAGCAGCTTTACTAGCGGGGGGGCTGAGACCCAGTACTTC
CASSFTSGGAETQYF
>TRBV6-8|TRBJ2-1|.|.
TGTGCCAGCAGTTTATGGACTGAAGCTGAGCAGTTCTTC
CASSLWTEAEQFF
>TRBV11-3|TRBJ2-7|.|medium-sized
TGTGCCAGCAGCTTGGCCGGGCATTACTCCTACGAGCAGTACTTC
CASSLAGHYSYEQYF
>TRBV19|TRBJ2-6|.|.
TGTGCCAGTAAATGGGGTGGCGGGGCCAACGTCCTGACTTTC
CASKWGGGANVLTF
>TRBV6-8|TRBJ1-4|.|few
TGTGCCAGCAGTTACAAACGAGAGGGGATTCTGTTTTTT
CASSYKREGILFF
>TRBV15|TRBJ1-5|TRBD1|once
TGTGCCACCAGCAGGTCCACAGGGGGGAATCAGCCCCAGCATTTT
CATSRSTGGNQPQHF
>TRBV29-1|TRBJ2-2|.|.
TGCAGCGCACCGACGGGTGTCGGCACCGGGGAGCTGTTTTTT
CSAPTGVGTGELFF